This T cell receptor beta chain is from a study of blood T cell repertoires in COVID-19. Study-level background: COVID-19 samples collected from the United States, Italy and Spain covered acute and convalescent phases. The cDNA or gDNA used as material had been derived from T cells, B-cell-depleted T cells, or PBMCs.

As handled by the study authors: The assay estimated nucleated cells by amplifying reference gene primers. The table came from immunoSEQ multiplex PCR; TCRdb's copy has only in-frame clones and leaves some out. D and trimming come from the DNA, and the V and J calls and clone size come from that table. The sample lists under 30,000 clones; roughly nine tenths were seen once. Sample: peripheral blood. The origin of this receptor is a human donor in a cohort sampled during active COVID-19.

CDR3 DNA: TGTGCCATCAGTGATAGGAGGGGCCATAGCAATCAGCCCCAGCATTTT. Its protein product is CAISDRRGHSNQPQHF. This rearrangement joins TRBV10-3 to TRBJ1-5, with D maybe TRBD1 (5 bases). Germline V lookup: CDR1 ENHRY, CDR2 SYGVKD. This CDR3 is built from 16 residues. V gave up 3 bases and J gave up 0 bases, with 12 bases separating them.